This TCR beta chain was recovered during a study of blood T cell repertoires in COVID-19. Study context: The United States, Italy and Spain were the sources of the acute and convalescent COVID-19 samples.

This CDR3 comprises 16 residues. CDR1 and CDR2 (germline): SEHNR, FQNEAQ (reference sequence). The V and J ends lost 5 bases and 4 bases respectively, with 20 bases between them. Clones were read by immunoSEQ multiplex PCR, and TCRdb kept only the in-frame ones, dropping some. This sample has more than 250,000 clones, with 80% to 90% found just once. Sequencing was carried out using peripheral blood. This clonotype originated in a woman aged 45-65 years with COVID-19, enrolled during active disease. The rearrangement links TRBV7-9 to TRBJ1-1; no clear D gene. CDR3 in DNA: TGTGCCAGCAGCCCGTCGAGGGTACGGTCTCTCACTGAAGCTTTCTTT. Translated, it gives CASSPSRVRSLTEAFF. The entire variable domain, with the rest obtained from reference TRBV7-9 and TRBJ1-1, is as follows: DTGVSQNPRHKITKRGQNVTFRCDPISEHNRLYWYRQTLGQGPEFLTYFQNEAQLEKSRLLSDRFSAERPKGSFSTLEIQRTEQGDSAMYLCASSPSRVRSLTEAFFGQGTRLTVV.